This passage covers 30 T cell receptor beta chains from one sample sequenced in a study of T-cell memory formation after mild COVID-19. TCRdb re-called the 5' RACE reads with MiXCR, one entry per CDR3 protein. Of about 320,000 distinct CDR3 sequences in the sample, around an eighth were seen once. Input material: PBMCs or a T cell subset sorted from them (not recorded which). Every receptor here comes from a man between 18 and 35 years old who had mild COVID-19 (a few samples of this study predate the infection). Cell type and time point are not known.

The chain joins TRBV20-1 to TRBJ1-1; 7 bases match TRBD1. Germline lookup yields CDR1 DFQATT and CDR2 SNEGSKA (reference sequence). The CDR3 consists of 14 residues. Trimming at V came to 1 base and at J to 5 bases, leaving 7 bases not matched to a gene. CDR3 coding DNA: TGCAGTGCTAGAGCCCCACAGGGGTCGACTGAAGCTTTCTTT. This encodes CSARAPQGSTEAFF.

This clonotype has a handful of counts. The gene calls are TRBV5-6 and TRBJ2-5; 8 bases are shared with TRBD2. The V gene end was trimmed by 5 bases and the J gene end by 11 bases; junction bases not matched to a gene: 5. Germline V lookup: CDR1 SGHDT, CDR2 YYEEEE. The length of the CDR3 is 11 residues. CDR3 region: CASSRSGAQYF. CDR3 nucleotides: TGTGCCAGCAGTCGTAGCGGGGCTCAGTACTTC.

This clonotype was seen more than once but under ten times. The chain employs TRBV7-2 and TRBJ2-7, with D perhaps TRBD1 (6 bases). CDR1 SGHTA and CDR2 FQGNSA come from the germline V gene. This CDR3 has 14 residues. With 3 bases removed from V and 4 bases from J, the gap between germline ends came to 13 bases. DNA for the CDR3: TGTGCCAGCAGCTTCCGACAGGTTGGTTACGAGCAGTACTTC. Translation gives CASSFRQVGYEQYF.

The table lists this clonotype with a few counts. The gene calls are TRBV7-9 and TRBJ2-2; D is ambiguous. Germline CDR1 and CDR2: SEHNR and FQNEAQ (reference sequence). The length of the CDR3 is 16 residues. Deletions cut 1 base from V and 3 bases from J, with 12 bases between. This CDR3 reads CASSLVGFLYTGELFF. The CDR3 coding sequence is TGTGCCAGCAGCTTAGTAGGCTTTCTCTACACCGGGGAGCTGTTTTTT.

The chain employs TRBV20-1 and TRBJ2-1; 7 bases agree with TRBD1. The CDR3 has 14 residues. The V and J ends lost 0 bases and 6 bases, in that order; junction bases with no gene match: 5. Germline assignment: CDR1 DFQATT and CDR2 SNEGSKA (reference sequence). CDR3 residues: CSARDPTGINEQFF. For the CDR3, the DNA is TGCAGTGCTAGAGACCCGACAGGGATCAATGAGCAGTTCTTC.

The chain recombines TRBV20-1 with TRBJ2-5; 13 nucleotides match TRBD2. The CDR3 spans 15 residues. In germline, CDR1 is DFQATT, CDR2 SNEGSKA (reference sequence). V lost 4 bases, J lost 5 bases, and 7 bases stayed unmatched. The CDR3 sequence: CSATGLAGLWETQYF. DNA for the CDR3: TGCAGTGCTACGGGACTAGCGGGGCTTTGGGAGACCCAGTACTTC.

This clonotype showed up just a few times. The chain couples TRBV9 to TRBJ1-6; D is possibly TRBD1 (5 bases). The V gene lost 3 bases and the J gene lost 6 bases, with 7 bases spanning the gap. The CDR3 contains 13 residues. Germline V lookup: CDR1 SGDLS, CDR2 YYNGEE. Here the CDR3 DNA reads TGTGCCAGCAGCGGGACAAGTAATTCACCCCTCCACTTT. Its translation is CASSGTSNSPLHF.

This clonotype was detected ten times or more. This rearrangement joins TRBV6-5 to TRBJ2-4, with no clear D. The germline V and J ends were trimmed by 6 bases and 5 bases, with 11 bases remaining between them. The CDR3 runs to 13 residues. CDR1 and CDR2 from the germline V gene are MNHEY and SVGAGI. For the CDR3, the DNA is TGTGCCAGCAGGAGCCCGCTGGAAAACATTCAGTACTTC. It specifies CASRSPLENIQYF.

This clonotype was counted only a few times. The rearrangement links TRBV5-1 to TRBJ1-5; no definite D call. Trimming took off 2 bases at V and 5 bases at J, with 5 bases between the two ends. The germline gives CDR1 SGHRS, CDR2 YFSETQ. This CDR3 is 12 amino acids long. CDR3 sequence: CASSLRYQPQHF. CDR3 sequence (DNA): TGCGCCAGCAGCTTACGTTATCAGCCCCAGCATTTT.

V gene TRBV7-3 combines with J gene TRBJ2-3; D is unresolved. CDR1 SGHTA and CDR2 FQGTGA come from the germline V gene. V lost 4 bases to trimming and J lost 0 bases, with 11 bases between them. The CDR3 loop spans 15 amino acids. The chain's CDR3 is CASSSLARSTDTQYF. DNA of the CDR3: TGTGCCAGCAGCTCATTAGCAAGGAGCACAGATACGCAGTATTTT.

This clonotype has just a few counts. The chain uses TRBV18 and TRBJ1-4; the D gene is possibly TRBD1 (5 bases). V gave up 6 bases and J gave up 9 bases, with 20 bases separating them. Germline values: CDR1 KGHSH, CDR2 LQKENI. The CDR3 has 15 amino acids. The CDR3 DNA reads TGTGCCAGCTCTCGAGCGACAGCCGCCGGGAAAAAACTGTTTTTT. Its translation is CASSRATAAGKKLFF.

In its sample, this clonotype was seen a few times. CDR3 DNA: TGTGCCACCAGTGAGACTAGCGCGGGCACAGATACGCAGTATTTT. Translated: CATSETSAGTDTQYF. The rearrangement joins TRBV24-1 to TRBJ2-3, with 8 bases matching TRBD2. J lost 1 base, V lost 4 bases, and 3 bases had no gene match. Germline V gives CDR1 KGHDR, CDR2 SFDVKD. The CDR3 runs 15 residues.

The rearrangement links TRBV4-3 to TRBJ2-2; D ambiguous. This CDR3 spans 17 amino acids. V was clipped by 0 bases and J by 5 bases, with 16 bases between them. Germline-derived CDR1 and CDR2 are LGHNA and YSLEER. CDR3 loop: CASSQESVGFTTGELFF. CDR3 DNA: TGCGCCAGCAGCCAAGAATCAGTGGGGTTTACGACCGGGGAGCTGTTTTTT.

The CDR3 protein is CASRWAGELFF. CDR3 bases: TGTGCCAGTAGATGGGCCGGGGAGCTGTTTTTT. V is TRBV7-6 and J is TRBJ2-2, with unresolved D. The V gene's germline CDR1 is SGHVS and CDR2 FNYEAQ. The CDR3 extends over 11 amino acids. The V gene lost 9 bases and the J gene lost 6 bases, with 8 bases spanning the gap.

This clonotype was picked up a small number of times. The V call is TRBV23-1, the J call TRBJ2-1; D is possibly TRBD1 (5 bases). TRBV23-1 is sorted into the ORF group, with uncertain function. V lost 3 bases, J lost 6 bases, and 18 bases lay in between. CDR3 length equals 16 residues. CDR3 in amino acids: CASSHSLSRVVNEQFF. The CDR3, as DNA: TGCGCCAGCAGTCACTCACTATCCAGGGTCGTCAATGAGCAGTTCTTC.

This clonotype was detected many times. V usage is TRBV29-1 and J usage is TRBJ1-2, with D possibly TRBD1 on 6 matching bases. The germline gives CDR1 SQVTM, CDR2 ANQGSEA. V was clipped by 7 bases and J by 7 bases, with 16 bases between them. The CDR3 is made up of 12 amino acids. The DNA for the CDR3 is TGCAGCGGCCTACAGGGCCCTAGTGGCTACACCTTC. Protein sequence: CSGLQGPSGYTF.

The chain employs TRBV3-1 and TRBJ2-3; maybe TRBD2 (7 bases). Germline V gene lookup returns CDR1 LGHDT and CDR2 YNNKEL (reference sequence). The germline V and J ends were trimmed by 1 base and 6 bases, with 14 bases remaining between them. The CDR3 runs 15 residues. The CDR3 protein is CASSQVAGAHDTQYF. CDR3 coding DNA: TGTGCCAGCAGCCAAGTGGCGGGGGCACACGATACGCAGTATTTT.

The CDR3 sequence: CASRITGGKADTQYF. In DNA form, the CDR3 reads TGTGCCAGCAGGATTACAGGGGGCAAGGCAGATACGCAGTATTTT. The chain couples TRBV7-9 to TRBJ2-3; 9 nucleotides agree with TRBD1. J gave up 4 bases and V 6 bases, and 8 bases lay outside the gene matches. Germline V gives CDR1 SEHNR, CDR2 FQNEAQ (reference sequence). The CDR3 totals 15 residues.

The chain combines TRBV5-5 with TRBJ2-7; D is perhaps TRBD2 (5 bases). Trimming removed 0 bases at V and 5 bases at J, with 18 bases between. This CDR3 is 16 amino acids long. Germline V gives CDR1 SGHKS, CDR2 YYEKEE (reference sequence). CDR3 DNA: TGTGCCAGCAGCTTGGGATTGAGAGGGCGGTTAGACGAGCAGTACGTC. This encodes CASSLGLRGRLDEQYV.

CDR3 sequence: CASTLAGRITDTQYF. The DNA of the CDR3 is TGTGCCAGCACACTAGCGGGGAGAATCACAGATACGCAGTATTTT. The chain has TRBV6-2 or TRBV6-3 and TRBJ2-3, with 10 bases matching TRBD2. With V trimmed by 7 bases and J by 2 bases, 6 bases remained unmatched. From germline, CDR1 is MNHEY and CDR2 SVGEGT. CDR3 length: 15 amino acids.

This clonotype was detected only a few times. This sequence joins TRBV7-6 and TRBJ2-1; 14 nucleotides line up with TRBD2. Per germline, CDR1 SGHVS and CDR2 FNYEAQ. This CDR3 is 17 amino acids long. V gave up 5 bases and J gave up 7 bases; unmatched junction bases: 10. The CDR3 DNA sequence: TGTGCCAGCAGCGGACTGACTAGCGGGGGGGCCGGGAATGAGCAGTTCTTC. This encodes CASSGLTSGGAGNEQFF.

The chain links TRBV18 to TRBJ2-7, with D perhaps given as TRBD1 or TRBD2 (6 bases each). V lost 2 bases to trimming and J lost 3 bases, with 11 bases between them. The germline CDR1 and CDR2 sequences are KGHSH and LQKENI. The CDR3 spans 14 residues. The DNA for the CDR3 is TGTGCCAGCTCACCAGTGGGGGGCGGCTACGAGCAGTACTTC. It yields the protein CASSPVGGGYEQYF.

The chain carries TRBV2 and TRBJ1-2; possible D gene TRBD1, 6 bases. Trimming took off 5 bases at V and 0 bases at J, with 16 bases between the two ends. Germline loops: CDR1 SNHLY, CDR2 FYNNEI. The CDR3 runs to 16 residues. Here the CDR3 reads CASSPLGTLTNYGYTF. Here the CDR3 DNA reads TGTGCCAGCAGTCCTCTGGGGACACTTACTAACTATGGCTACACCTTC.

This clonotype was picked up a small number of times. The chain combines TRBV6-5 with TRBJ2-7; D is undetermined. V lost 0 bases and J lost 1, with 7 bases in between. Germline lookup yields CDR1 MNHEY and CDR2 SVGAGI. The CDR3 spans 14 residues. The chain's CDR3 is CASSYSSGSYEQYF. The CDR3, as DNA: TGTGCCAGCAGTTACTCGAGTGGGTCCTACGAGCAGTACTTC.

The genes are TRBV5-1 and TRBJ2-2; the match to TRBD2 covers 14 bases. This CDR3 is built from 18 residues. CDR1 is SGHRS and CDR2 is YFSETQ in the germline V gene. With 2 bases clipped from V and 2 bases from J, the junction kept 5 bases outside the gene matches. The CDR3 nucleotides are TGCGCCAGCAGCTTATCCGGGACTAGCGGGGGCAACACCGGGGAGCTGTTTTTT. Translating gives CASSLSGTSGGNTGELFF.

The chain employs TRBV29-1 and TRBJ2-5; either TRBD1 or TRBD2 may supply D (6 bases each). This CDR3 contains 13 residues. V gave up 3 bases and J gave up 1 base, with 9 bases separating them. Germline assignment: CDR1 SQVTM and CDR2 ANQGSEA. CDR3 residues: CSVERGAQETQYF. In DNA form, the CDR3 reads TGCAGCGTTGAGAGGGGGGCCCAAGAGACCCAGTACTTC.

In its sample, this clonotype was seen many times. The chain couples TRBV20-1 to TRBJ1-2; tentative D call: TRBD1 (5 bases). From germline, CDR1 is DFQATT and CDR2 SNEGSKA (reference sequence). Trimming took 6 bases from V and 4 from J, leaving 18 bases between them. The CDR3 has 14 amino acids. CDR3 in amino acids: CSAGPGLFGYGYTF. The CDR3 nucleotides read TGCAGTGCGGGACCGGGACTATTTGGCTATGGCTACACCTTC.

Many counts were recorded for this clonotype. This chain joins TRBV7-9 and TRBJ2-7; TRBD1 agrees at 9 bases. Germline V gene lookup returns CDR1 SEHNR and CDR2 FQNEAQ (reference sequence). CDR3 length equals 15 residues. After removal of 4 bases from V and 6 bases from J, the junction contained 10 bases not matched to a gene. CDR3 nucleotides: TGTGCCAGCAGCTACCCCGGGACAGGGAATTTCGAGCAGTACTTC. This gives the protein CASSYPGTGNFEQYF.

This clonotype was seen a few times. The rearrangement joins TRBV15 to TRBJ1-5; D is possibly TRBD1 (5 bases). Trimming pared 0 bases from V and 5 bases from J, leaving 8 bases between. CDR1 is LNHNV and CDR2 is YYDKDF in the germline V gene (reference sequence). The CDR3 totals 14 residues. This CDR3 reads CATSRDRGDQPQHF. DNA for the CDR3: TGTGCCACCAGCAGAGACCGGGGGGATCAGCCCCAGCATTTT. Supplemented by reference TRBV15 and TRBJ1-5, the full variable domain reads DAMVIQNPRYQVTQFGKPVTLSCSQTLNHNVMYWYQQKSSQAPKLLFHYYDKDFNNEADTPDNFQSRRPNTSFCFLDIRSPGLGDTAMYLCATSRDRGDQPQHFGDGTRLSIL.

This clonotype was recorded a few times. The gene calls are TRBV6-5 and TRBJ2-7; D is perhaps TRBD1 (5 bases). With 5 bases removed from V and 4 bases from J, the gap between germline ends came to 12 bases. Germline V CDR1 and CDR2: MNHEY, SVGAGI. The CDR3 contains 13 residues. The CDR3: CASSKSRGYEQYV. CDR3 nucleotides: TGTGCCAGCAGTAAGTCAAGGGGATACGAGCAGTACGTC.